Reported below is one T cell receptor beta chain. This clonotype has more than one count but fewer than ten. What this receptor recognizes is not known. It has no much larger one-base neighbor in the sample; base qualities were not kept. This sample stems from a study of post-analysis software for immune sequencing data (dated by TCRdb to the mid-2010s). In terms of the full investigation: The recorded disease courses included relapsing-remitting, secondary progressive and progressive-relapsing multiple sclerosis, and some patients had no subtype annotation. The patient repertoires were compared against about 10 previously published healthy control repertoires obtained from donors aged roughly 6 to 28 years. A subset of samples was prepared in parallel using single-end sample barcoding, then pooled and co-amplified after Illumina adapter ligation.

TCR beta repertoires were profiled from peripheral blood of 13 young patients with multiple sclerosis to demonstrate the VDJtools post-analysis software. The multiple sclerosis patients were children and adolescents between roughly 6 and 17 years of age. The research as a whole found: The multiple sclerosis patient group was slightly younger than the control group. Multiple sclerosis patients had significantly lower normalized Chao1 diversity than controls, a result that suggests substantial peripheral T-cell clonal expansion. When samples were clustered directly using the F measure, samples prepared in the same batch co-clustered strongly, which prompted a batch-effect correction. Significantly higher frequencies in patients than in controls were found for several TRBV segments, including TRBV5-6, TRBV5-1 and TRBV20-1.

The library was made by PCR. The sequencing machine was an Illumina HiSeq 2500. To reduce PCR and sequencing biases, unique molecular identifiers were incorporated into the TCR beta cDNA libraries. Some 500,000 cDNA molecules were obtained for every 1 to 10 million input T cells, so each molecule roughly corresponded to one T cell. The patient libraries were prepared and sequenced using the same protocol as the earlier healthy control dataset. Samples belonging to the same batch were prepared together, multiplexed and sequenced on a shared HiSeq lane. The authors' pipeline ran thus. Raw barcoded reads were processed with MIGEC, and single-read molecular identifier groups were discarded before consensus assembly and CDR3 extraction. Clonotype tables were post-analysed with VDJtools, normalizing diversity by down-sampling all datasets to the smallest sample size. To correct batch-related cross-sample contamination, repertoire overlap clustering matched CDR3 amino acid sequences but not nucleotide sequences. TCRdb reprocessing: public reads trimmed at Q25 with fastp, clones called with MiXCR, in-frame beta chains kept. Under each unique CDR3 protein, matching rows form one entry showing the most common genes and DNA. Clone size and V and J calls follow TCRdb, not the original study. For this sample the table gives about 540,000 distinct CDR3 sequences, of which around a third were detected only once. Approximately 5.4% of the sample lies in the top ten.

From its cysteine to its phenylalanine, the CDR3 spans 12 amino acids. CDR3 DNA only is kept here, 36 bases in frame from base 1. Trimming takes 0 bases from V and 8 bases from J, and the germline ends sit 8 bases apart. Sequences SGHDT (CDR1) and YYEEEE (CDR2) are obtained from the germline V gene. The clonotype was recovered from a girl aged 2-17 years with multiple sclerosis. The rearrangement combines TRBV5-6 with TRBJ1-1; the D gene identity is not certain. The sample was blood. The nucleotide sequence reads as follows: TGTGCCAGCAGCTTGGACACCGTGGAAGCTTTCTTT. Its protein product is CASSLDTVEAFF.